This T cell receptor beta chain came from a study of blood T cells in healthy people across ages. Notes on the study in general: Older age coincided with a roughly linear decline in TCR beta diversity per million T cells.

Comment on this clonotype: Its antigen is not known.

With 6 bases removed from V and 7 bases from J, the gap between germline ends came to 12 bases. This CDR3 is built from 11 residues. CDR1 and CDR2 from the germline V gene are DFQATT and SNEGSKA (reference sequence). For the second PCR, which ran for about 6 to 11 cycles, a sample-barcoded 5' primer and a J-beta primer mix were used. TCRdb reanalysed the 5' RACE reads using MiXCR and keeps one entry per CDR3 protein. The sample yields about a million distinct CDR3 sequences, 51% seen once. J is TRBJ1-2 and V is TRBV20-1; a possible D gene is TRBD1 (5 bases). Sequencing used blood. This TCR came from a woman aged 55-69 years in good health. CDR3 DNA sequence: TGCAGTGCGGGCAGGGCGGGTGGCTACACCTTC. This gives the protein CSAGRAGGYTF.